The TCR beta chain described here comes from a study of blood T cell repertoires in COVID-19. Looking at the study overall: Sources were T cells, B-cell-depleted T cells, or PBMCs; the material itself was cDNA or gDNA.

The V end was cut by 3 bases, the J end by 3 bases, with 8 bases between. The germline V gene has CDR1 MDHEN and CDR2 SYDVKM. The CDR3 runs to 13 residues. In the authors' methods: Amplification of reference gene primers was used by the study to estimate nucleated cell counts. Sequencing used immunoSEQ multiplex PCR; TCRdb keeps in-frame clones, though not all of them. V and J calls and clone size come straight from that table; D and trimming were deduced from the DNA. Of 150,000 to 200,000 clones listed, roughly nine tenths are singletons. What was sequenced was peripheral blood. The chain joins TRBV28 to TRBJ2-5; D is unclear. The clonotype comes from a human donor in a cohort sampled during active COVID-19. The CDR3 DNA reads as TGTGCCAGCAGTTTGTGGCAGAAAGAGACCCAGTACTTC. Residues: CASSLWQKETQYF.